These 15 T cell receptor beta chains originate from one sample sequenced in a study of blood T cell repertoires in COVID-19. The table came from immunoSEQ multiplex PCR; TCRdb's copy has only in-frame clones and leaves some out. The sample holds 200,000 to 250,000 clones, 88% seen once. Sequenced: peripheral blood. Every receptor here comes from a woman aged 55 to 70 with acute or convalescent COVID-19.

The chain is built from TRBV24-1 and TRBJ1-5; the D gene is possibly TRBD1 (6 bases). The germline V and J ends were trimmed by 7 bases and 2 bases, with 17 bases remaining between them. CDR1 and CDR2 (germline): KGHDR, SFDVKD. The CDR3 extends over 16 amino acids. In DNA form, the CDR3 reads TGTGCCACCAGCCCAACAGGGAAGGAGGGCAATCAGCCCCAGCATTTT. Protein sequence: CATSPTGKEGNQPQHF.

In this sample, this clone turned up once. DNA for the CDR3: TGCGCCAGCAGCTTGGAAGGGGCCTACTCTGGAAACACCATATATTTT. Translating it yields CASSLEGAYSGNTIYF. This rearrangement joins TRBV5-1 to TRBJ1-3; maybe TRBD1 (5 bases). The V and J ends lost 0 bases and 0 bases respectively, with 10 bases between them. This CDR3 is built from 16 residues. Germline CDR1 reads SGHRS; CDR2 reads YFSETQ.

This rearrangement joins TRBV5-1 to TRBJ1-6; 8 positions agree with TRBD1. Trimming removed 0 bases from V and 7 bases from J; junction bases left unmatched: 6. This CDR3 region has 16 residues. Germline CDR1 and CDR2: SGHRS and YFSETQ. DNA of the CDR3: TGCGCCAGCAGCTTGGGGACAGGGAAGGGCAATTCACCCCTCCACTTT. It encodes CASSLGTGKGNSPLHF.

The chain recombines TRBV7-6 with TRBJ2-2; 12 bases fit TRBD2. This CDR3 contains 15 residues. The J segment lost 7 bases and the V segment lost 6 bases, leaving 6 bases of the junction unmatched. Germline CDR1 SGHVS, CDR2 FNYEAQ. The CDR3 is CASSSSGGASGELFF. As DNA, the CDR3 is TGTGCCAGCAGTTCTAGCGGGGGGGCCAGCGGGGAGCTGTTTTTT. Drawing the rest from reference TRBV7-6 and TRBJ2-2, the complete variable domain is GAGVSQSPRYKVTKRGQDVALRCDPISGHVSLYWYRQALGQGPEFLTYFNYEAQQDKSGLPNDRFSAERPEGSISTLTIQRTEQRDSAMYRCASSSSGGASGELFFGEGSRLTVL.

The gene calls are TRBV5-5 and TRBJ1-2; 7 nucleotides align to TRBD1. Germline V gives CDR1 SGHKS, CDR2 YYEKEE (reference sequence). The CDR3 loop spans 15 amino acids. Unmatched junction bases numbered 11, after V lost 4 bases and J lost 5 bases. In DNA form, the CDR3 reads TGTGCCAGCAGCACCTGGAGAGGGGGCGGTTATGGCTACACCTTC. Residues: CASSTWRGGGYGYTF.

This chain links TRBV2 with TRBJ1-4; TRBD1 agrees at 7 bases. CDR1 and CDR2 from the germline V gene are SNHLY and FYNNEI. The length of the CDR3 is 16 residues. J lost 0 bases, V lost 5 bases, and 6 bases had no gene match. CDR3 in amino acids: CASSSTGKATNEKLFF. The CDR3 DNA sequence: TGTGCCAGCAGTTCGACAGGGAAGGCAACTAATGAAAAACTGTTTTTT.

V usage is TRBV2 and J usage is TRBJ1-1, with D possibly matching TRBD1 (6 bases). From germline, CDR1 is SNHLY and CDR2 FYNNEI. V lost 5 bases and J lost 5, with 15 bases in between. This CDR3 has 14 amino acids. The DNA of the CDR3 is TGTGCCAGCAGTAAATCAGGGGAGGGAACTGAAGCTTTCTTT. Translating it yields CASSKSGEGTEAFF.

The CDR3, as DNA: TGTGCCAGCAGCTGGGGGGTGCAACAGTTCTTC. It codes for CASSWGVQQFF. V usage is TRBV5-5 and J usage is TRBJ2-1; a possible D gene is TRBD2 (6 bases). The V end was cut by 3 bases, the J end by 13 bases, with 11 bases between. In germline, CDR1 is SGHKS, CDR2 YYEKEE (reference sequence). This CDR3 is built from 11 residues.

The chain combines TRBV25-1 with TRBJ1-1; TRBD1 agrees at 8 bases. Germline lookup yields CDR1 MGHDK and CDR2 SYGVNS. The CDR3 is 15 amino acids. With V trimmed by 3 bases and J by 5 bases, 8 bases remained unmatched. The CDR3 sequence is CASSDGQGVVTEAFF. The CDR3 region has the DNA TGTGCCAGCAGTGACGGACAGGGTGTGGTGACTGAAGCTTTCTTT.

This rearrangement joins TRBV2 to TRBJ1-5; D remains unclear. V dropped 10 bases and J dropped 0 bases, with 10 bases sitting between them. The CDR3 has 13 residues. Germline V CDR1 and CDR2: SNHLY, FYNNEI. CDR3 sequence reads: CATSSDSNQPQHF. The DNA for the CDR3 is TGTGCCACCTCCAGCGATAGCAATCAGCCCCAGCATTTT.

The genes are TRBV5-1 and TRBJ1-1; weak D call: TRBD1 (5 bases). Per germline, CDR1 SGHRS and CDR2 YFSETQ. This CDR3 contains 14 residues. The V and J ends lost 4 bases and 0 bases respectively, with 10 bases between them. The chain's CDR3 is CASSRQTMNTEAFF. The CDR3 DNA reads TGCGCCAGCAGCCGACAGACCATGAACACTGAAGCTTTCTTT.

This clone occurred once. The CDR3 sequence is CASSFGGGHYGYTF. As DNA, the CDR3 is TGTGCCAGCAGTTTTGGGGGGGGCCACTATGGCTACACCTTC. The chain has TRBV28 and TRBJ1-2; D is possibly TRBD1 (6 bases). With 3 bases removed from V and 3 bases from J, the gap between germline ends came to 11 bases. Germline V lookup: CDR1 MDHEN, CDR2 SYDVKM. The CDR3 runs to 14 residues.

The chain employs TRBV15 and TRBJ2-1, with D possibly being TRBD1 (5 bases). Trimming took 10 bases from V and 1 from J, leaving 11 bases between them. This CDR3 contains 13 residues. Germline V lookup: CDR1 LNHNV, CDR2 YYDKDF (reference sequence). The CDR3 nucleotides are TGTGCCATCCAGGGTGGATCCTACAATGAGCAGTTCTTC. Translating it yields CAIQGGSYNEQFF. Together with reference TRBV15 and TRBJ2-1, the CDR3 gives the full variable domain: DAMVIQNPRYQVTQFGKPVTLSCSQTLNHNVMYWYQQKSSQAPKLLFHYYDKDFNNEADTPDNFQSRRPNTSFCFLDIRSPGLGDTAMYLCAIQGGSYNEQFFGPGTRLTVL.

The V call is TRBV6-6, the J call TRBJ1-5; 10 bases are shared with TRBD1. Unmatched junction bases numbered 1, after V lost 0 bases and J lost 2 bases. Per germline, CDR1 MNHNY and CDR2 SVGAGI (reference sequence). The CDR3 extends over 16 amino acids. The CDR3 DNA reads TGTGCCAGCAGTTACTCTGGGACAGGGGGCAATCAGCCCCAGCATTTT. Protein product: CASSYSGTGGNQPQHF.

The V call is TRBV6-2 or TRBV6-3, the J call TRBJ2-1; 11 bases are a match to TRBD2. The CDR3 is made up of 16 amino acids. The V segment lost 5 bases and the J segment 0 bases; nucleotides outside the gene matches: 3. CDR1 is MNHEY, CDR2 SVGEGT, per germline. DNA for the CDR3: TGTGCCAGCAGTGCTAGCGGGAGGAACTCCTACAATGAGCAGTTCTTC. Its translation is CASSASGRNSYNEQFF.